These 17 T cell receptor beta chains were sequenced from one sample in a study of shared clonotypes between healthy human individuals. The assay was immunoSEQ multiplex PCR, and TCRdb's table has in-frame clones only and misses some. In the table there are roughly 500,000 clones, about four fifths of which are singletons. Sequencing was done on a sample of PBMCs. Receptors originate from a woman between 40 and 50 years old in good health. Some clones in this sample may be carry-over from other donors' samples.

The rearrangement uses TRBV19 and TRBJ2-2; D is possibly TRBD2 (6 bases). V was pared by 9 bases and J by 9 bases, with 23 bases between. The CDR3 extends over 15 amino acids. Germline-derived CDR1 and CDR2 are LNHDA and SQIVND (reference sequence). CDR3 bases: TGTGCCAGCGGTGGAGGGTCCCCCGTTATGAGGGAGCTGTTTTTT. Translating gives CASGGGSPVMRELFF. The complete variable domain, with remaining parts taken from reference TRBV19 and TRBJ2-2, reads DGGITQSPKYLFRKEGQNVTLSCEQNLNHDAMYWYRQDPGQGLRLIYYSQIVNDFQKGDIAEGYSVSREKKESFPLTVTSAQKNPTAFYLCASGGGSPVMRELFFGEGSRLTVL.

The CDR3: CASSYLAGAPRIYQETQYF. Here the CDR3 DNA reads TGTGCCAGCAGTTATCTAGCGGGAGCCCCAAGAATTTACCAAGAGACCCAGTACTTC. The chain combines TRBV11-3 with TRBJ2-5; TRBD2 matches at 10 bases. Germline V gives CDR1 SGHNT, CDR2 YENEEA. CDR3 length: 19 residues. Losses at the gene ends were 6 bases for V and 0 bases for J; bases not matched to a gene: 16.

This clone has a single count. The CDR3 loop reads CASSLLAGQSKNIQYF. The CDR3 coding sequence is TGTGCCAGCAGTTTGCTAGCGGGGCAATCCAAAAACATTCAGTACTTC. The chain is built from TRBV28 and TRBJ2-4; 9 bases match TRBD2. This CDR3 has 16 amino acids. CDR1 and CDR2 from the germline V gene are MDHEN and SYDVKM. The V segment lost 3 bases and the J segment 2 bases; nucleotides outside the gene matches: 5.

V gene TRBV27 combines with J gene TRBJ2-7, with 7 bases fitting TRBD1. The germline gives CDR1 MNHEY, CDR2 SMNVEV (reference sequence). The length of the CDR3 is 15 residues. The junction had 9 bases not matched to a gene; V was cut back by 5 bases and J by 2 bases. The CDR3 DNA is TGTGCCAGCAGTCTTACGGGACAGCTTACCTACGAGCAGTACTTC. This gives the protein CASSLTGQLTYEQYF.

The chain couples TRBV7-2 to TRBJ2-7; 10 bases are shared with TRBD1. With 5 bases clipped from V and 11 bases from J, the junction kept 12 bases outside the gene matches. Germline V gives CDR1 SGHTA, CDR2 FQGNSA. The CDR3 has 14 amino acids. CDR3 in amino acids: CASSPGHRTGGEYF. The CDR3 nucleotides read TGTGCCAGCAGCCCAGGCCATAGGACAGGGGGGGAGTACTTC. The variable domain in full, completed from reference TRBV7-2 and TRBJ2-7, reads GAGVSQSPSNKVTEKGKDVELRCDPISGHTALYWYRQSLGQGLEFLIYFQGNSAPDKSGLPSDRFSAERTGGSVSTLTIQRTQQEDSAVYLCASSPGHRTGGEYFGPGTRLTVT.

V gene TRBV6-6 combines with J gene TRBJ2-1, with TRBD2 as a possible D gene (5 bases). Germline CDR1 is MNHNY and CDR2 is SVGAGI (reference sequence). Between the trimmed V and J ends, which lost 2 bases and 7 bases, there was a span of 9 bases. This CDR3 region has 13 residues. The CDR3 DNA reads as TGTGCCAGCAGTTACGGCCGGGGAAATGAGCAGTTCTTC. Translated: CASSYGRGNEQFF.

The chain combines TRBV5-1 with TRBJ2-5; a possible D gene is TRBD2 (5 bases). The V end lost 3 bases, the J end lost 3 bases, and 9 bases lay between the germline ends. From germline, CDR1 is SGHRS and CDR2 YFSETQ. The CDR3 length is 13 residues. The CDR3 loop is CASSYDYKETQYF. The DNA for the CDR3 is TGCGCCAGCAGCTACGACTACAAAGAGACCCAGTACTTC. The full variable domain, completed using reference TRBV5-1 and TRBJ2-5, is KAGVTQTPRYLIKTRGQQVTLSCSPISGHRSVSWYQQTPGQGLQFLFEYFSETQRNKGNFPGRFSGRQFSNSRSEMNVSTLELGDSALYLCASSYDYKETQYFGPGTRLLVL.

CDR3 residues: CASSILAGGSSTDTQYF. CDR3 DNA: TGTGCCAGTAGTATTCTGGCAGGGGGCTCTAGCACAGATACGCAGTATTTT. The rearrangement links TRBV19 to TRBJ2-3, with TRBD1 matching 8 bases. This CDR3 is built from 17 residues. V lost 3 bases and J lost 0; bases outside the gene matches: 8. The V gene's germline CDR1 is LNHDA and CDR2 SQIVND (reference sequence).

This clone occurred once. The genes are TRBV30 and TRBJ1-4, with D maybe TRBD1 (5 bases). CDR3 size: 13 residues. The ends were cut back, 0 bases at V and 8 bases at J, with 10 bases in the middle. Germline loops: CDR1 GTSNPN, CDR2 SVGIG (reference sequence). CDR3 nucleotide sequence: TGTGCCTGGAGTGTCAGGGTTGAGGAAAAACTGTTTTTT. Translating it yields CAWSVRVEEKLFF.

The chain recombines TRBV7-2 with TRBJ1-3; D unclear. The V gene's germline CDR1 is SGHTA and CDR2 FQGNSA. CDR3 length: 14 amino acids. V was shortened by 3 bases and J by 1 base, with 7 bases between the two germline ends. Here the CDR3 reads CASSFGISGNTIYF. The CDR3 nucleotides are TGTGCCAGCAGCTTCGGGATTTCTGGAAACACCATATATTTT.

The CDR3 coding sequence is TGTGCCAGCAGTAAAGGGGGCTCTAACTATGGCTACACCTTC. Translating it yields CASSKGGSNYGYTF. V usage is TRBV28 and J usage is TRBJ1-2; TRBD1 matches 7 bases. The CDR3 spans 14 residues. The V segment lost 5 bases and the J segment 0 bases; nucleotides outside the gene matches: 3. Germline loops: CDR1 MDHEN, CDR2 SYDVKM.

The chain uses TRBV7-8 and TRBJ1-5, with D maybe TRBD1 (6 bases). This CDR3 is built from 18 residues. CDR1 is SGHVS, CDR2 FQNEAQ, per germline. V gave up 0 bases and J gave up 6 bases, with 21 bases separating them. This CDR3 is CASSLAKPGRSRGQPQHF. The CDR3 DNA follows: TGTGCCAGCAGCTTAGCGAAACCGGGACGGTCCAGGGGTCAGCCCCAGCATTTT.

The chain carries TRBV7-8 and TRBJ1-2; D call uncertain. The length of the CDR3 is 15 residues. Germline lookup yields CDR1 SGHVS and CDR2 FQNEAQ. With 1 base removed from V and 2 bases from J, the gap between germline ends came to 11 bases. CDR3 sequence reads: CASSLGLAENYGYTF. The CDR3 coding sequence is TGTGCCAGCAGCTTAGGGTTGGCCGAGAACTATGGCTACACCTTC.

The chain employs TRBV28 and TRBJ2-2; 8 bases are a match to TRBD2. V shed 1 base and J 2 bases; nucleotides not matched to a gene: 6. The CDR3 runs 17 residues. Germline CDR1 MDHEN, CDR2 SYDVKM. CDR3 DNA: TGTGCCAGCAGTTTATTGGGGGCGGGAGGCAACACCGGGGAGCTGTTTTTT. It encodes CASSLLGAGGNTGELFF.

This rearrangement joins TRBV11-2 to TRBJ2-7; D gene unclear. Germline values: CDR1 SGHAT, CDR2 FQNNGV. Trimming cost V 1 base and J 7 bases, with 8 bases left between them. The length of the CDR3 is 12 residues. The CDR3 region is CASSLVAREQYF. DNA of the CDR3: TGTGCCAGCAGCTTAGTGGCACGGGAGCAGTACTTC.

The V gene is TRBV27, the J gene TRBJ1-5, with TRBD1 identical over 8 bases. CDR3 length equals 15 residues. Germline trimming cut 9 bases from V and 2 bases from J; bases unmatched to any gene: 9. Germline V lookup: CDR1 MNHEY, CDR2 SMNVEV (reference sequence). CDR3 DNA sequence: TGTGCCAGGCCCGCCGACAGGGGAGGCAATCAGCCCCAGCATTTT. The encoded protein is CARPADRGGNQPQHF.

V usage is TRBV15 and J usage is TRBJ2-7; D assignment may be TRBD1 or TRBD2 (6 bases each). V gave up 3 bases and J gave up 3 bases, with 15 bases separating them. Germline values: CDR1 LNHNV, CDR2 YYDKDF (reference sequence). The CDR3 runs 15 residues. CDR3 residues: CATSRRGISGYEQYF. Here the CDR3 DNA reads TGTGCCACCAGCAGGAGGGGGATTAGCGGCTACGAGCAGTACTTC.